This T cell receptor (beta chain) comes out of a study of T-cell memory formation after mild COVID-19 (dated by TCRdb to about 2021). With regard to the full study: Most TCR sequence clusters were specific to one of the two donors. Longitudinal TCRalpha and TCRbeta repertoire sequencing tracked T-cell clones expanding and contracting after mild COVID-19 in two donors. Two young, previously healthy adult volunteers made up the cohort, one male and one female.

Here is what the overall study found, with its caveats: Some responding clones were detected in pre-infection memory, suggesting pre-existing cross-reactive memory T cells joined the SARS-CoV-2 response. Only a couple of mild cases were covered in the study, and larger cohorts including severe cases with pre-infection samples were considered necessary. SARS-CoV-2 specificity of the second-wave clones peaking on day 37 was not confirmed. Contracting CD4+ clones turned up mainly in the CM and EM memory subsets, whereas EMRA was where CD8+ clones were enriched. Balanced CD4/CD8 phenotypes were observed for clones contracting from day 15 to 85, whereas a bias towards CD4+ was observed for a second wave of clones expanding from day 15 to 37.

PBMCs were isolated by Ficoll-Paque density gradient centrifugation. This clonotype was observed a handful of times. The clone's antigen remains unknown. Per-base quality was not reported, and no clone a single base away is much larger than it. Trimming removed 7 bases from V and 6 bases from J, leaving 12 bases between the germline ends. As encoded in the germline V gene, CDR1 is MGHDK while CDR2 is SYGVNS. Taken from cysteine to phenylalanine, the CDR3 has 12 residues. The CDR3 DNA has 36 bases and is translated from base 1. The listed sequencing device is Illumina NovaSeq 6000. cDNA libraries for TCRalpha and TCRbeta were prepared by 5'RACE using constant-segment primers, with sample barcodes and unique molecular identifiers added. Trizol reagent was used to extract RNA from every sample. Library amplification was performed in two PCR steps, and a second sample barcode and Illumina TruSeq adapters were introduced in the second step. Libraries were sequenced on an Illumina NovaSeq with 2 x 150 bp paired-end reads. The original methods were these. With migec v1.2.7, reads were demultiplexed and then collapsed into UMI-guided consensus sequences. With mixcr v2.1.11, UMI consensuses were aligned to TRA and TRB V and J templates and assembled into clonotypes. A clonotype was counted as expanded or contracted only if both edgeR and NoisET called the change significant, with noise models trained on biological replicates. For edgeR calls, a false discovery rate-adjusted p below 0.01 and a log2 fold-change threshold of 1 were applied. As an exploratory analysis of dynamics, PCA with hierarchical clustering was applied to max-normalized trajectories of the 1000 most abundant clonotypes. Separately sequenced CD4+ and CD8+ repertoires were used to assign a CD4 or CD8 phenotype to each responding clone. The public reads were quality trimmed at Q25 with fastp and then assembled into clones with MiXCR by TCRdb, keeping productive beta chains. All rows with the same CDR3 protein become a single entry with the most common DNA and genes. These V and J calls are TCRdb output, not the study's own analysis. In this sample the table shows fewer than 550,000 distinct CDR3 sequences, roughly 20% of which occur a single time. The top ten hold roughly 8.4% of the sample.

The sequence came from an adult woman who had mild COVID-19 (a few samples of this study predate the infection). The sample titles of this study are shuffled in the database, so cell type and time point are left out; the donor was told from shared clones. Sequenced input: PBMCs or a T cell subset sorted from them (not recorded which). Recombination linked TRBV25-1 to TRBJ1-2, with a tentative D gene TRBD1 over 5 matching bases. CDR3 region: CASTQGGDGYTF. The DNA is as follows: TGTGCCAGCACTCAGGGTGGGGATGGCTACACCTTC.